The 25 T cell receptor beta chains below were found in one sample sequenced in a study of T cell responses to AZD1222 COVID-19 vaccine. TCRdb's copy holds only in-frame clones and misses some; the assay was immunoSEQ multiplex PCR. The data hold some 120,000 clones, with approximately 93% observed a single time. Sequenced material: peripheral blood, taken on day 0 of AZD1222 vaccination. These receptors all come from an adult in good health.

CDR3 sequence: CASSLGPSTTAYEQYF. DNA of the CDR3: TGTGCCAGCAGCCTAGGACCTAGCACTACGGCCTACGAGCAGTACTTC. The chain couples TRBV28 to TRBJ2-7; weak D call: TRBD2 (5 bases). The CDR3 covers 16 residues. Trimming took off 6 bases at V and 2 bases at J, with 20 bases between the two ends. Germline CDR1 is MDHEN and CDR2 is SYDVKM.

J is TRBJ1-3 and V is TRBV19; no reliable D call. The CDR3 consists of 13 residues. Germline lookup yields CDR1 LNHDA and CDR2 SQIVND (reference sequence). Trimming took off 9 bases at V and 0 bases at J, with 9 bases between the two ends. The CDR3 DNA follows: TGTGCCAGCCAGACCAGCTCTGGAAACACCATATATTTT. Its translation: CASQTSSGNTIYF.

The V gene is TRBV9, the J gene TRBJ2-7, with a weak D call TRBD1 (6 bases). The V end lost 0 bases, the J end lost 2 bases, and 6 bases lay between the germline ends. The CDR3 runs to 13 residues. CDR1 SGDLS and CDR2 YYNGEE come from the germline V gene. The CDR3 nucleotides read TGTGCCAGCAGCGTAGGGGACACCTACGAGCAGTACTTC. Its translation is CASSVGDTYEQYF.

DNA for the CDR3: TGTGCCAGCAGTCTCACAGGGGTTAACGAGCAGTACTTC. Translation gives CASSLTGVNEQYF. V and J are TRBV27 and TRBJ2-7, with 7 bases matching TRBD1. Trimming at V came to 5 bases and at J to 5 bases, leaving 6 bases not matched to a gene. This CDR3 region has 13 residues. CDR1 MNHEY and CDR2 SMNVEV come from the germline V gene (reference sequence).

The chain recombines TRBV30 with TRBJ1-6; a weak D match, TRBD1 (5 bases). Germline values: CDR1 GTSNPN, CDR2 SVGIG (reference sequence). Trimming took off 5 bases at V and 8 bases at J, with 16 bases between the two ends. The CDR3 is 14 amino acids. The CDR3 region has the DNA TGTGCCTGGGCAGGGTGGTTTGCGGATTCACCCCTCCACTTT. It translates to CAWAGWFADSPLHF.

V usage is TRBV28 and J usage is TRBJ1-1, with unresolved D. Trimming stripped 3 bases from V and 2 bases from J, with 16 bases between. The germline V gene has CDR1 MDHEN and CDR2 SYDVKM. The CDR3 runs to 16 residues. DNA of the CDR3: TGTGCCAGCAGTTTCCCCACCCAACAGCGAAACACTGAAGCTTTCTTT. This sequence encodes CASSFPTQQRNTEAFF.

The chain recombines TRBV4-1 with TRBJ2-1, with 12 bases identical to TRBD2. V trimming: 4 bases; J trimming: 8 bases; junction bases outside the gene matches: 6. Germline CDR1 and CDR2: MGHRA and YSYEKL. This CDR3 has 15 residues. CDR3 nucleotide sequence: TGCGCCAGCAGCCCCTGGACTAGCGGGATCCATGAGCAGTTCTTC. It is translated as CASSPWTSGIHEQFF.

In nucleotides, the CDR3 is TGCGCCAGCAGCCAAGTGCCTCGACTAGCGGAGAGGGGTGAGCAGTTCTTC. This codes for CASSQVPRLAERGEQFF. The V and J genes are TRBV4-1 and TRBJ2-1; TRBD2 aligns across 9 bases. The CDR3 sequence is 17 residues long. Germline loops: CDR1 MGHRA, CDR2 YSYEKL. V lost 1 base, J lost 9 bases, and 13 bases stayed unmatched.

This clone was detected only once. The rearrangement joins TRBV19 to TRBJ2-7, with 10 bases fitting TRBD1. The CDR3 length is 15 residues. The germline V gene encodes CDR1 LNHDA and CDR2 SQIVND (reference sequence). The ends lost 2 bases at V and 3 bases at J; junction bases unmatched: 4. The CDR3 loop reads CASSIHRTGGYEQYF. As DNA, the CDR3 is TGTGCCAGTAGTATACACAGGACAGGGGGCTACGAGCAGTACTTC.

This chain uses TRBV7-7 with TRBJ2-1, with 8 positions matching TRBD2. The junction had 16 bases not matched to a gene; V was cut back by 5 bases and J by 4 bases. The CDR3 covers 18 residues. Looked up from germline, CDR1 is SSHAT and CDR2 is FNYEAQ (reference sequence). The CDR3 DNA sequence: TGTGCCAGCAGCCCGCCTCCTGACTCGAGCGGGAGTTACAATGAGCAGTTCTTC. Amino acid sequence: CASSPPPDSSGSYNEQFF.

The chain links TRBV2 to TRBJ1-3; no clear D gene. There are 14 residues in the CDR3. Deletions cut 5 bases from V and 2 bases from J, with 10 bases between. Germline lookup yields CDR1 SNHLY and CDR2 FYNNEI. The CDR3 DNA sequence: TGTGCCAGCAGTCAAGACTTAGCTGGAAACACCATATATTTT. Translating it yields CASSQDLAGNTIYF.

The chain combines TRBV7-7 with TRBJ2-1; 10 positions agree with TRBD1. The junction had 4 bases not matched to a gene; V was cut back by 1 base and J by 10 bases. The CDR3 totals 14 residues. Germline CDR1 is SSHAT and CDR2 is FNYEAQ (reference sequence). This CDR3 reads CASSLGGTGVEQFF. CDR3 bases: TGTGCCAGCAGCTTAGGAGGGACAGGGGTGGAGCAGTTCTTC.

CDR3 protein: CATSGMPPGEAPDTQYF. For the CDR3, the DNA is TGTGCCACCAGCGGAATGCCCCCAGGGGAGGCTCCAGATACGCAGTATTTT. V is TRBV15 and J is TRBJ2-3; D could derive from TRBD1 or TRBD2 (6 bases each). CDR1 and CDR2 from the germline V gene are LNHNV and YYDKDF (reference sequence). This CDR3 has 17 amino acids. Trimming cost V 5 bases and J 4 bases, with 22 bases left between them.

V and J are TRBV23-1 and TRBJ1-3, with no clear D. TRBV23-1 is reported as an ORF; its role is uncertain. The CDR3 spans 12 residues. Trimming shortened V by 10 bases and J by 1 base, and 8 bases separated the two germline ends. CDR3 bases: TGCGCCACCCTCTTGTCTGGAAACACCATATATTTT. Translation gives CATLLSGNTIYF.

The chain is built from TRBV5-1 and TRBJ2-1; D may be TRBD1 or TRBD2 (5 bases each). V was trimmed by 3 bases and J by 9 bases, leaving 16 bases between them. The germline V gene encodes CDR1 SGHRS and CDR2 YFSETQ. This CDR3 region has 14 residues. The CDR3 sequence is CASSYRDPRGEQFF. DNA of the CDR3: TGCGCCAGCAGCTACCGGGACCCGAGGGGTGAGCAGTTCTTC.

The rearrangement joins TRBV5-6 to TRBJ2-7; D remains unclear. V shed 1 base and J shed 5 bases, with 4 bases lying between them. The CDR3 consists of 11 residues. Germline CDR1 SGHDT, CDR2 YYEEEE. The CDR3 coding sequence is TGTGCCAGCAGCTTGTCCCACGAGCAGTACTTC. This gives the protein CASSLSHEQYF.

CDR3 sequence (DNA): TGTGCCAGCAGCCAGGGTGGGTCCGGGGGCAATGAGCAGTTCTTC. It specifies CASSQGGSGGNEQFF. This chain links TRBV11-3 with TRBJ2-1; tentatively, D is TRBD2 (6 bases). The CDR3 spans 15 residues. Looked up from germline, CDR1 is SGHNT and CDR2 is YENEEA. V gave up 5 bases and J gave up 6 bases, with 17 bases separating them.

J is TRBJ1-4 and V is TRBV9; no clear D. The germline gives CDR1 SGDLS, CDR2 YYNGEE. V shed 4 bases and J shed 0 bases, with 10 bases lying between them. This CDR3 comprises 15 residues. In DNA form, the CDR3 reads TGTGCCAGCAGCACCCGGACGGCAACTAATGAAAAACTGTTTTTT. Translating it yields CASSTRTATNEKLFF.

V usage is TRBV28 and J usage is TRBJ1-1, with a tentative D call TRBD1 (5 bases). V was shortened by 4 bases and J by 1 base, with 10 bases between the two germline ends. The germline gives CDR1 MDHEN, CDR2 SYDVKM. The CDR3 contains 14 residues. CDR3 residues: CASSWRGGNTEAFF. CDR3 DNA: TGTGCCAGCAGTTGGCGGGGGGGGAACACTGAAGCTTTCTTT.

This chain links TRBV18 with TRBJ1-1; 7 bases match TRBD1. With V trimmed by 5 bases and J by 1 base, 4 bases remained unmatched. The CDR3 consists of 14 residues. Germline assignment: CDR1 KGHSH and CDR2 LQKENI. The CDR3 DNA sequence: TGTGCCAGCTCAGGGGGACAGCGGAACACTGAAGCTTTCTTT. This gives the protein CASSGGQRNTEAFF. Full variable domain (outside the CDR3, taken from reference TRBV18 and TRBJ1-1): NAGVMQNPRHLVRRRGQEARLRCSPMKGHSHVYWYRQLPEEGLKFMVYLQKENIIDESGMPKERFSAEFPKEGPSILRIQQVVRGDSAAYFCASSGGQRNTEAFFGQGTRLTVV.

The V gene is TRBV15, the J gene TRBJ1-1; the D gene is possibly TRBD1 (5 bases). CDR3 length equals 13 residues. V lost 9 bases, J lost 0 bases, and 11 bases lay in between. Germline V lookup: CDR1 LNHNV, CDR2 YYDKDF (reference sequence). DNA for the CDR3: TGTGCCACACGGGACGTCATGAACACTGAAGCTTTCTTT. Residues: CATRDVMNTEAFF.

The CDR3 protein is CASGLVGEGVPGANVLTF. The CDR3 DNA reads as TGTGCTAGTGGTTTGGTTGGGGAAGGGGTTCCTGGGGCCAACGTCCTGACTTTC. This chain joins TRBV12-5 and TRBJ2-6, with D maybe TRBD1 (5 bases). With 0 bases removed from V and 2 bases from J, the gap between germline ends came to 14 bases. This CDR3 is 18 amino acids long. The V gene's germline CDR1 is LGHNT and CDR2 FRNRAP.

The V and J genes are TRBV12-5 and TRBJ1-2; D is possibly TRBD1 (6 bases). Germline loops: CDR1 LGHNT, CDR2 FRNRAP. Trimming took 6 bases from V and 1 from J, leaving 15 bases between them. The CDR3 is 15 amino acids. The CDR3 reads CASGPRDNYNYGYTF. The CDR3 coding sequence is TGTGCTAGTGGCCCCCGGGACAACTATAACTATGGCTACACCTTC.

The chain carries TRBV7-9 and TRBJ2-1; TRBD2 might be the D (6 bases). V was trimmed by 1 base and J by 4 bases, leaving 11 bases between them. The CDR3 has 15 residues. CDR1 is SEHNR and CDR2 is FQNEAQ in the germline V gene (reference sequence). The CDR3 DNA reads TGTGCCAGCAGCTTAGGCCTAGCGACTTACAATGAGCAGTTCTTC. It codes for CASSLGLATYNEQFF.

The chain uses TRBV6-1 and TRBJ2-7, with D hard to call. Trimming pared 2 bases from V and 4 bases from J, leaving 15 bases between. The CDR3 runs 15 residues. CDR1 is MNHNS, CDR2 SASEGT, per germline. CDR3 sequence (DNA): TGTGCCAGCAGTGAAAGAGCACCCCCCAGATACGAGCAGTACTTC. Its protein product is CASSERAPPRYEQYF.